Given below is one T cell receptor (beta chain) in context. The junction differs from germline at one of its ends, possibly a read error. TCRdb's copy holds only in-frame clones and misses some; the assay was immunoSEQ multiplex PCR. The table shows approximately 15,000 clones, with roughly three quarters occurring only once. The sample comes from a study of ipilimumab plus nivolumab after autologous stem cell transplantation. Study background: DLBCL patients had primary refractory or relapsed disease.

Checkpoint therapy with ipilimumab 1 mg/kg began 14 to 28 days after transplant. Sequencing used PBMCs, obtained in a trial of ipilimumab plus nivolumab as post-transplant consolidation. The TCR comes from a male donor with diffuse large B-cell lymphoma.

CDR3 region: CSSSSPTSGRAGTGEQYF. CDR3 sequence (DNA): TGTTCCAGCAGCTCCCCGACTAGCGGGAGGGCCGGAACGGGCGAGCAGTACTTC. The V and J genes are TRBV5-4 and TRBJ2-5, with 14 bases lining up with TRBD2. The J call is uncertain, as TRBJ2-7 better fits the DNA end. Germline loops: CDR1 SGHNT, CDR2 YYREEE (reference sequence). CDR3 length equals 18 residues.